Listed below are T cell receptor beta chains from one sample, sequenced in a study of blood T cell repertoires in COVID-19. TCRdb's copy holds only in-frame clones and misses some; the assay was immunoSEQ multiplex PCR. The sample has some 150,000 clones; almost 90% are singletons. The sequencing input was peripheral blood. Receptor source: a human donor in a cohort sampled during active COVID-19. Each CDR3 is given with its conserved first and last residue. The D gene is left open where the match is weak. Size tells how often a clone was seen (once, few, many) or the class of an expanded clone, and some rows leave it out.

D	V	J	size	CDR3	DNA
TRBD2	TRBV5-4	TRBJ2-7	.	CASSAGTSGRIPYEQYF	TGTGCCAGCAGCGCCGGGACTAGCGGGAGAATTCCATACGAGCAGTACTTC
.	TRBV4-2	TRBJ2-3	.	CASSQATSRETQYF	TGTGCCAGCAGCCAAGCTACTAGCCGAGAGACGCAGTATTTT
.	TRBV24-1	TRBJ2-5	.	CATSDMGQGQETQYF	TGTGCCACCAGTGATATGGGACAAGGCCAGGAGACCCAGTACTTC
TRBD1	TRBV6-5	TRBJ2-7	.	CASSRGQGIYEQYF	TGTGCCAGCAGCCGGGGACAGGGGATATACGAGCAGTACTTC
TRBD1	TRBV5-6	TRBJ1-5	.	CASSRWRQGRINQPQHF	TGTGCCAGCAGCCGTTGGCGACAGGGGAGGATTAATCAGCCCCAGCATTTT
.	TRBV24-1	TRBJ2-3	.	CATSDPAARTDTQYF	TGTGCCACCAGTGATCCAGCGGCGCGCACAGATACGCAGTATTTT
.	TRBV20-1	TRBJ2-1	.	CSASRLVNEQFF	TGCAGTGCTAGTAGACTAGTCAATGAGCAGTTCTTC
TRBD2	TRBV27	TRBJ2-3	.	CASSWSGGTDTQYF	TGTGCCAGCAGCTGGAGCGGGGGCACAGATACGCAGTATTTT
TRBD2	TRBV11-2	TRBJ2-3	.	CASSFNWGGLARRDTQYF	TGTGCCAGCAGCTTTAATTGGGGGGGACTAGCGAGACGAGATACGCAGTATTTT
.	TRBV6-1	TRBJ2-1	.	CASSGLTAGSYNEQFF	TGTGCCAGCAGTGGACTGACGGCCGGCTCCTACAATGAGCAGTTCTTC
.	TRBV5-5	TRBJ1-6	.	CASSLTSDNSPLHF	TGTGCCAGCAGCTTGACTTCTGATAATTCACCCCTCCACTTT
.	TRBV7-2	TRBJ2-5	once	CASSLDSYQETQYF	TGTGCCAGCAGCTTAGACAGTTACCAAGAGACCCAGTACTTC
TRBD1	TRBV10-1	TRBJ2-7	.	CASSALWDRGSPSYEQYF	TGCGCCAGCAGTGCTCTTTGGGACAGGGGGTCCCCTTCCTACGAGCAGTACTTC
TRBD1	TRBV7-6	TRBJ2-5	.	CASSLVGQGASQETQYF	TGTGCCAGCAGCTTAGTCGGTCAGGGGGCATCCCAAGAGACCCAGTACTTC
.	TRBV11-2	TRBJ2-7	.	CASSPAGAPTYEQYF	TGTGCCAGCAGCCCCGCGGGCGCCCCAACCTACGAGCAGTACTTC
TRBD1	TRBV2	TRBJ2-5	.	CASSGWQGARETQYF	TGTGCCAGCAGTGGATGGCAGGGGGCGAGGGAGACCCAGTACTTC
.	TRBV5-1	TRBJ1-1	.	CASSRVQGGSEAFF	TGCGCCAGCAGCCGGGTACAGGGAGGGTCTGAAGCTTTCTTT
TRBD1	TRBV30	TRBJ1-5	few	CACGQGSSQPQHF	TGTGCCTGCGGACAGGGTTCAAGTCAGCCCCAGCATTTT
.	TRBV30	TRBJ1-2	.	CAWSIQGGYGYTF	TGTGCCTGGAGTATTCAGGGAGGCTATGGCTACACCTTC
TRBD2	TRBV30	TRBJ2-1	.	CAWSLGLASEQFF	TGTGCCTGGAGTCTCGGACTAGCGAGTGAGCAGTTCTTC
TRBD1	TRBV7-9	TRBJ2-5	.	CASSPGQGGETQYF	TGTGCCAGCAGCCCGGGACAGGGTGGGGAGACCCAGTACTTC
.	TRBV6-5	TRBJ2-3	.	CASSPLDTQYF	TGTGCCAGCAGTCCGTTAGATACGCAGTATTTT
TRBD1	TRBV7-9	TRBJ2-7	.	CASSFGQGVMKSYEQYF	TGTGCCAGCAGCTTTGGACAGGGGGTAATGAAATCCTACGAGCAGTACTTC
.	TRBV15	TRBJ1-4	few	CATSRDPYKSRTDFFATNEKLFF	TGTGCCACCAGCAGAGATCCCTATAAATCCCGGACAGACTTCTTTGCAACTAATGAAAAACTGTTTTTT
TRBD1	TRBV28	TRBJ2-1	.	CASTPRDRRYNEQFF	TGTGCCAGCACTCCCAGGGACAGGCGCTACAATGAGCAGTTCTTC
TRBD2	TRBV15	TRBJ2-7	once	CATSRYRLAGVDEQYF	TGTGCCACCAGTAGGTACCGACTAGCGGGAGTAGACGAGCAGTACTTC
.	TRBV4-2	TRBJ1-1	.	CASSHTPGGGNTEAFF	TGTGCCAGCAGCCACACCCCTGGGGGGGGCAACACTGAAGCTTTCTTT
TRBD1	TRBV6-1	TRBJ1-5	.	CASSETGASYQPQHF	TGTGCCAGCAGTGAGACAGGGGCGTCCTATCAGCCCCAGCATTTT
.	TRBV27	TRBJ1-5	.	CASSLAGLSNQPQHF	TGTGCCAGCAGTTTGGCGGGGCTTAGCAATCAGCCCCAGCATTTT
TRBD2	TRBV5-1	TRBJ2-1	.	CASRPRLAGDNEQFF	TGCGCCAGCAGACCTAGACTAGCGGGGGACAATGAGCAGTTCTTC
.	TRBV19	TRBJ2-7	.	CASSMTAPGEQYF	TGTGCCAGTAGTATGACAGCTCCGGGCGAGCAGTACTTC
.	TRBV6-5	TRBJ1-2	.	CASPKRGGDLNGYTF	TGTGCCAGCCCGAAAAGGGGAGGGGATCTGAATGGCTACACCTTC
.	TRBV5-6	TRBJ2-3	.	CASSRELRGSADTQYF	TGTGCCAGCAGCAGGGAACTCCGGGGGTCCGCAGATACGCAGTATTTT
.	TRBV18	TRBJ1-6	once	CASSSSYNSPLHF	TGTGCCAGCTCCTCCTCCTATAATTCACCCCTCCACTTT
.	TRBV5-8	TRBJ2-3	.	CASSLDHRVLPTDTQYF	TGTGCCAGCAGCTTGGATCACCGCGTCCTCCCCACAGATACGCAGTATTTT
.	TRBV20-1	TRBJ1-1	.	CSARRAEAFF	TGCAGTGCTCGGAGGGCGGAAGCTTTCTTT
.	TRBV7-9	TRBJ1-1	.	CASKQDEAEAFF	TGTGCCAGCAAACAGGACGAAGCTGAAGCTTTCTTT
TRBD1	TRBV4-3	TRBJ1-4	.	CASSPTGSTNEKLFF	TGCGCCAGCAGCCCGACAGGGTCAACTAATGAAAAACTGTTTTTT
.	TRBV4-1	TRBJ2-5	.	CASSQETARMIQYF	TGCGCCAGCAGCCAAGAGACGGCGAGGATGATCCAGTACTTC
TRBD1	TRBV30	TRBJ1-2	.	CACRGQGRFYGYTF	TGTGCCTGCCGGGGACAGGGCAGATTCTATGGCTACACCTTC
.	TRBV4-1	TRBJ2-6	.	CASSQDYQRSGANVLTF	TGCGCCAGCAGCCAAGATTACCAGCGATCGGGGGCCAACGTCCTGACTTTC
.	TRBV12-1	TRBJ2-6	.	CASSIRAECRPYSGANVLTF	TGTGCCAGCAGTATCAGAGCCGAATGCAGGCCGTACTCTGGGGCCAACGTCCTGACTTTC
.	TRBV11-2	TRBJ1-5	.	CASSLERDQPQHF	TGTGCCAGCAGCTTAGAACGGGATCAGCCCCAGCATTTT
TRBD2	TRBV7-2	TRBJ2-1	.	CASIKSGGEYNEQFF	TGTGCCAGCATAAAAAGCGGGGGGGAGTACAATGAGCAGTTCTTC
TRBD1	TRBV10-2	TRBJ1-2	.	CASSESSGTAQRSGYTF	TGCGCCAGCAGTGAGTCCTCCGGGACAGCGCAGAGGTCTGGCTACACCTTC
.	TRBV19	TRBJ2-7	.	CASSQGDRGQYF	TGTGCCAGTAGTCAGGGCGACAGAGGGCAGTACTTC
TRBD2	TRBV11-2	TRBJ2-5	.	CASSLGTGGQETQYF	TGTGCCAGCAGCTTAGGGACGGGGGGACAAGAGACCCAGTACTTC
.	TRBV7-8	TRBJ2-3	few	CASLTGGDQDTQYF	TGTGCCAGCCTCACAGGGGGGGATCAGGATACGCAGTATTTT
TRBD2	TRBV9	TRBJ2-3	.	CASSVGTSGTRDTQYF	TGTGCCAGCAGCGTAGGGACTAGCGGGACGAGAGATACGCAGTATTTT
.	TRBV5-8	TRBJ2-7	.	CASSLPGIAYEQYF	TGTGCCAGCAGCCTCCCGGGAATCGCCTACGAGCAGTACTTC
.	TRBV7-3	TRBJ1-6	.	CASSINLEGSPLHF	TGTGCCAGCAGTATAAATCTGGAGGGTTCACCCCTCCACTTT
.	TRBV6-2/TRBV6-3	TRBJ2-1	.	CASSYSASFSYNEQFF	TGTGCCAGCAGTTACTCTGCGTCCTTTTCCTACAATGAGCAGTTCTTC
TRBD1	TRBV3-1/TRBV3-2	TRBJ2-7	.	CASSQGPGQGYEQYF	TGTGCCAGCAGCCAAGGTCCGGGACAGGGGTACGAGCAGTACTTC
.	TRBV7-9	TRBJ2-1	.	CASGGAAGINNEQFF	TGTGCCAGCGGGGGGGCAGCGGGTATTAACAATGAGCAGTTCTTC
.	TRBV15	TRBJ2-3	.	CATSRGAGAATDTQYF	TGTGCCACCAGCAGAGGTGCGGGGGCTGCCACAGATACGCAGTATTTT
.	TRBV6-6	TRBJ1-1	.	CASSYSDRRNTEAFF	TGTGCCAGCAGTTACTCGGACAGACGGAACACTGAAGCTTTCTTT
.	TRBV4-2	TRBJ1-4	.	CASSHFNRVLKNEKLFF	TGTGCCAGCAGCCATTTTAACCGGGTCCTCAAAAATGAAAAACTGTTTTTT